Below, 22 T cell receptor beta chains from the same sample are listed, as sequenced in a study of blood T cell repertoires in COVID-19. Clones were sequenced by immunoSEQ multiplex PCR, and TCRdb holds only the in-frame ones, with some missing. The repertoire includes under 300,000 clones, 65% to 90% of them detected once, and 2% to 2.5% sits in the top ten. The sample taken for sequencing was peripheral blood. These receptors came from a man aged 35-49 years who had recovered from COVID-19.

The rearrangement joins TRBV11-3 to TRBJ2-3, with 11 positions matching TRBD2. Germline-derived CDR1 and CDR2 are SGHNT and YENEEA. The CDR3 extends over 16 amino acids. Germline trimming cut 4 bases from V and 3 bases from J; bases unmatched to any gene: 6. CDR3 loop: CASSSGLAEGTDTQYF. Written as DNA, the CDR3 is TGTGCCAGCAGCTCGGGACTAGCGGAGGGGACAGATACGCAGTATTTT.

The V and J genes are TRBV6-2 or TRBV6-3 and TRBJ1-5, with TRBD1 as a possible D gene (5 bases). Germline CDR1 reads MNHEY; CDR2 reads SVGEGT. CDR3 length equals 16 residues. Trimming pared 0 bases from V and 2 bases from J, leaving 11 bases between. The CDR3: CASSYSIFRGNQPQHF. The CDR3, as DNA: TGTGCCAGCAGTTACTCGATCTTCAGGGGCAATCAGCCCCAGCATTTT.

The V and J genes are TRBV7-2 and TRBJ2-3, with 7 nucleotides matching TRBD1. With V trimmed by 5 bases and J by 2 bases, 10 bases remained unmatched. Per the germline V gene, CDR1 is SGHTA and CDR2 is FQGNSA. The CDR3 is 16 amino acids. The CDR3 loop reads CASSQDRVGTTDTQYF. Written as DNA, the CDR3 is TGTGCCAGCAGCCAAGACAGGGTAGGGACCACAGATACGCAGTATTTT.

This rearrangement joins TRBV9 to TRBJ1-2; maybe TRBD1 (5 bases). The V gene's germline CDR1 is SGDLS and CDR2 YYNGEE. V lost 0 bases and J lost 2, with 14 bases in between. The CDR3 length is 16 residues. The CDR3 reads CASSVDPGGGNYGYTF. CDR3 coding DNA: TGTGCCAGCAGCGTAGACCCTGGGGGAGGGAACTATGGCTACACCTTC.

The CDR3 protein is CSVDESLTQYF. The CDR3 DNA reads TGCAGCGTTGATGAGTCGCTTACGCAGTATTTT. This chain links TRBV29-1 with TRBJ2-3; D is unresolved. V shed 3 bases and J shed 8 bases, with 9 bases lying between them. The CDR3 has 11 amino acids. Germline CDR1 and CDR2: SQVTM and ANQGSEA.

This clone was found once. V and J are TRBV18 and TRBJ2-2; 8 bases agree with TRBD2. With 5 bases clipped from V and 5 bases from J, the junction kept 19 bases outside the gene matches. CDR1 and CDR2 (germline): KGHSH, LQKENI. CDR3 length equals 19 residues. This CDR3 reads CASSFGSMGTSGGTGELFF. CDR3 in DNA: TGTGCCAGCTCATTCGGGAGTATGGGAACCAGCGGGGGAACCGGGGAGCTGTTTTTT.

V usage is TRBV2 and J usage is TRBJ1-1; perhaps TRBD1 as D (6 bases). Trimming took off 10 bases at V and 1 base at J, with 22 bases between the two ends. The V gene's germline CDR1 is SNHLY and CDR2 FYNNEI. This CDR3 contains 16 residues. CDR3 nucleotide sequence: TGTGCCACATCCGACCCCCCAGGGGCTAAGAACACTGAAGCTTTCTTT. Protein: CATSDPPGAKNTEAFF.

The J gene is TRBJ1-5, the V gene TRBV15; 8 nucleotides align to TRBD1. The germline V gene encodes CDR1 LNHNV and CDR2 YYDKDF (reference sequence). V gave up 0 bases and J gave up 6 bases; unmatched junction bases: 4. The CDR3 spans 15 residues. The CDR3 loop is CATSRDRGRVQPQHF. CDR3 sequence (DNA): TGTGCCACCAGCAGAGACAGGGGGCGCGTTCAGCCCCAGCATTTT.

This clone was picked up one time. The DNA of the CDR3 is TGCGCCAGCAGCTTGGGGCCCGGGGATGGGACTGAAGCTTTCTTT. It yields the protein CASSLGPGDGTEAFF. This chain links TRBV5-1 with TRBJ1-1; D not resolved. V dropped 0 bases and J dropped 5 bases, with 14 bases sitting between them. CDR1 SGHRS and CDR2 YFSETQ come from the germline V gene. This CDR3 comprises 15 residues.

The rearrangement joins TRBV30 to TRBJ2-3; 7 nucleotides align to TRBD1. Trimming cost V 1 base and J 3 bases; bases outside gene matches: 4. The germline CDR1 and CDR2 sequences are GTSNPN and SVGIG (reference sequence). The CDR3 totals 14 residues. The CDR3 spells CAWSALGQTDTQYF. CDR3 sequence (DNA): TGTGCCTGGAGTGCCCTGGGACAGACAGATACGCAGTATTTT. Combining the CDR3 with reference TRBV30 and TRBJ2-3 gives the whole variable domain SQTIHQWPATLVQPVGSPLSLECTVEGTSNPNLYWYRQAAGRGLQLLFYSVGIGQISSEVPQNLSASRPQDRQFILSSKKLLLSDSGFYLCAWSALGQTDTQYFGPGTRLTVL.

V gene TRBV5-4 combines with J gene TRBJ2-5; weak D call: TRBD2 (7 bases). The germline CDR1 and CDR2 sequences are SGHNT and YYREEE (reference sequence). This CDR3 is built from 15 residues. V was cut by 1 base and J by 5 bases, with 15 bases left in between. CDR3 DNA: TGTGCCAGCAGCTTGCTTTCAGGGGAGGGGGAGACCCAGTACTTC. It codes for CASSLLSGEGETQYF.

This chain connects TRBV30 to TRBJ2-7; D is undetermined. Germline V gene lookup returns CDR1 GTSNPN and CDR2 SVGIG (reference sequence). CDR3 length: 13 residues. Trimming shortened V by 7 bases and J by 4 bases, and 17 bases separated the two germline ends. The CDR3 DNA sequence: TGTGCCTTATCGACTGCGTCTTATTACGAGCAGTACTTC. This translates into CALSTASYYEQYF.

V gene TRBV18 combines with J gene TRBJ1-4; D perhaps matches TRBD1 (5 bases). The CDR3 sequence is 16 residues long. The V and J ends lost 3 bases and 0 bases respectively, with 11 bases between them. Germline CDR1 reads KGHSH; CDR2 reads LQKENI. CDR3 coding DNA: TGTGCCAGCTCACCCCAGGGCCCAACAACTAATGAAAAACTGTTTTTT. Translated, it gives CASSPQGPTTNEKLFF.

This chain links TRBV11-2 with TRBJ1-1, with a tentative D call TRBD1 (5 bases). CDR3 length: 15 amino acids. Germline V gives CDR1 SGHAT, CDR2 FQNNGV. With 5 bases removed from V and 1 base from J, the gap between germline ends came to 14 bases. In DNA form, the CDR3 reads TGTGCCAGCAGCGCCTCCGGGACTCCGAACACTGAAGCTTTCTTT. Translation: CASSASGTPNTEAFF.

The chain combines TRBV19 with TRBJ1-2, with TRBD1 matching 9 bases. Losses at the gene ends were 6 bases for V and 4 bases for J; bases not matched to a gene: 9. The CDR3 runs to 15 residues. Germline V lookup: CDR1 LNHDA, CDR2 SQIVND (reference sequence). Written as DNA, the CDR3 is TGTGCCAGTAGCCCCACAGGGGGCGCTGGCTATGGCTACACCTTC. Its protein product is CASSPTGGAGYGYTF. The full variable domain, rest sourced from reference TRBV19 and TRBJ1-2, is DGGITQSPKYLFRKEGQNVTLSCEQNLNHDAMYWYRQDPGQGLRLIYYSQIVNDFQKGDIAEGYSVSREKKESFPLTVTSAQKNPTAFYLCASSPTGGAGYGYTFGSGTRLTVV.

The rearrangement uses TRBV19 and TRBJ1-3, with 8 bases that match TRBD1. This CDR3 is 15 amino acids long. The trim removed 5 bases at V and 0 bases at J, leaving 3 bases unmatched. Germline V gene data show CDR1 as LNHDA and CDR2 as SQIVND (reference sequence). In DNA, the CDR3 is TGTGCCAGTAGTGTCACAGGGGGCTCTGGAAACACCATATATTTT. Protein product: CASSVTGGSGNTIYF. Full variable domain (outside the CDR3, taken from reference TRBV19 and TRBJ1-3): DGGITQSPKYLFRKEGQNVTLSCEQNLNHDAMYWYRQDPGQGLRLIYYSQIVNDFQKGDIAEGYSVSREKKESFPLTVTSAQKNPTAFYLCASSVTGGSGNTIYFGEGSWLTVV.

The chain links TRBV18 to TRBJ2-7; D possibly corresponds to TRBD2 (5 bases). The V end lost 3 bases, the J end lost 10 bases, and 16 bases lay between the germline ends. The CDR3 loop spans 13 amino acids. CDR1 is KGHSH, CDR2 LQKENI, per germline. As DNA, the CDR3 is TGTGCCAGCTCACCCCCAACTAGTTTAGTCCAGTACTTC. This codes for CASSPPTSLVQYF. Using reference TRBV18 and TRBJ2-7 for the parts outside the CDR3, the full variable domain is NAGVMQNPRHLVRRRGQEARLRCSPMKGHSHVYWYRQLPEEGLKFMVYLQKENIIDESGMPKERFSAEFPKEGPSILRIQQVVRGDSAAYFCASSPPTSLVQYFGPGTRLTVT.

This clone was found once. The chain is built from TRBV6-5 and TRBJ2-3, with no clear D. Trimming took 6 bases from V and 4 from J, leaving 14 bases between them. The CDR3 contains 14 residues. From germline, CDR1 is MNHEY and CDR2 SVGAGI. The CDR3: CASSREVGSDTQYF. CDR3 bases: TGTGCCAGCAGCCGCGAGGTCGGATCAGATACGCAGTATTTT.

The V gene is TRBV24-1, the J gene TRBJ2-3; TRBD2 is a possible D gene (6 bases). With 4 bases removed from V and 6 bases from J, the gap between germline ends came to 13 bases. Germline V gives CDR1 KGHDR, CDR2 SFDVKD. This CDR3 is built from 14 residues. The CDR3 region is CATSDRREQDTQYF. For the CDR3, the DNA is TGTGCCACCAGTGACCGACGGGAGCAGGATACGCAGTATTTT.

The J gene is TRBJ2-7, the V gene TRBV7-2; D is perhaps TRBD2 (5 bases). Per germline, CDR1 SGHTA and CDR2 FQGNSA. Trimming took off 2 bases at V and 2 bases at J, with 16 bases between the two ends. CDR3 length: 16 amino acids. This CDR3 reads CASSLMGGRATYEQYF. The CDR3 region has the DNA TGTGCCAGCAGCTTAATGGGCGGGCGGGCGACCTACGAGCAGTACTTC.

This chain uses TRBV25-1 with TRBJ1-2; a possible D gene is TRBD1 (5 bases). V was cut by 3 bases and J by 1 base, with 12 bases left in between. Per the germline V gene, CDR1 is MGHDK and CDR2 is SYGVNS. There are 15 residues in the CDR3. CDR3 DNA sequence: TGTGCCAGCAGTGACCTTGGGGGGATTAACTATGGCTACACCTTC. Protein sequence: CASSDLGGINYGYTF.

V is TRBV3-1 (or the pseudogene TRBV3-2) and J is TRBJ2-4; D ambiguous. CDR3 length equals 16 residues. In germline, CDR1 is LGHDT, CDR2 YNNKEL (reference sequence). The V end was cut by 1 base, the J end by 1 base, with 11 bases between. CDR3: CASSQGPSRAKNIQYF. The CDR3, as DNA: TGTGCCAGCAGCCAAGGTCCGTCGCGGGCCAAAAACATTCAGTACTTC.